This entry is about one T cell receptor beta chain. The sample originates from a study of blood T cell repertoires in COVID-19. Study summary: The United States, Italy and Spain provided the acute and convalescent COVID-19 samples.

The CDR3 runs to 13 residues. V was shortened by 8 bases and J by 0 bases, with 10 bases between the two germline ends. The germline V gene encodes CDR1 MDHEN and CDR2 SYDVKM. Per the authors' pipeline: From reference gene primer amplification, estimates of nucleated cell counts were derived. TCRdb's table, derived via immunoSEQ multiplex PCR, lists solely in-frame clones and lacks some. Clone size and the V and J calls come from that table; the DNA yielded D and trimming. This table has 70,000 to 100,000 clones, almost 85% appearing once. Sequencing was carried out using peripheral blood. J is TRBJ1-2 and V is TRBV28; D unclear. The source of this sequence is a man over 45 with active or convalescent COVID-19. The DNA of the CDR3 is TGTGCCAGCCGCGCCACCACTAACTATGGCTACACCTTC. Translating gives CASRATTNYGYTF.